The rows below give T cell receptor beta chains drawn from one sample of a study of T cell responses to AZD1222 COVID-19 vaccine. TCRdb's table, derived via immunoSEQ multiplex PCR, lists solely in-frame clones and lacks some. Of 160,000 or so clones in the sample, around 94% were seen once. This material consisted of peripheral blood, taken 28 days after the second AZD1222 dose. The receptors here all came from an adult who received the AZD1222 COVID-19 vaccine. Both conserved end residues are part of each CDR3. Fields, in order: D gene, clone size, V gene, J gene, CDR3 DNA, CDR3 protein. D genes are given only for firm matches. Clone size is not always given. Where it is, it says once, few, many or a class for expanded clones.

TRBD2	.	TRBV10-3	TRBJ2-3	TGTGCCATCAGTGAGTCTGTAGGTGGGGACACTAGCGGGAGGACAGATACGCAGTATTTT	CAISESVGGDTSGRTDTQYF
.	.	TRBV27	TRBJ1-5	TGTGCCAGCAGACAGCCCCAGCATTTT	CASRQPQHF
.	.	TRBV7-2	TRBJ2-3	TGTGCCAGCAGCTTAGCCGGGACTAGCACAGATACGCAGTATTTT	CASSLAGTSTDTQYF
.	.	TRBV30	TRBJ1-5	TGTGCCTGGAGTAGCCTTAACAGCAATCAGCCCCAGCATTTT	CAWSSLNSNQPQHF
.	.	TRBV5-1	TRBJ1-1	TGCGCCAGCAGCTTGGGGGGTCCAGGGGAAGCTTTCTTT	CASSLGGPGEAFF
.	.	TRBV5-1	TRBJ2-7	TGCGCCAGCAGCCCCTACCCCCCGAGCTCCCCAGCCCACGAGCAGTACTTC	CASSPYPPSSPAHEQYF
.	.	TRBV27	TRBJ2-7	TGTGCCAGCAGCTTCGGGGGCAGCTCCTACGAGCAGTACTTC	CASSFGGSSYEQYF
.	.	TRBV29-1	TRBJ1-1	TGCAGCTTTCGGGGGCAGAACACTGAAGCTTTCTTT	CSFRGQNTEAFF
.	.	TRBV5-4	TRBJ2-7	TGTGCCAGCAGCTCCTTTCGGGACGCCTCCTACGAGCAGTACTTC	CASSSFRDASYEQYF
TRBD1	.	TRBV5-1	TRBJ1-4	TGCGCCAGCAGCTTGACCGGGGACAGGCAAAATGAAAAACTGTTTTTT	CASSLTGDRQNEKLFF
.	once	TRBV6-5	TRBJ2-3	TGTGCCAGCAAGCGGCGGAGCACAGATACGCAGTATTTT	CASKRRSTDTQYF
.	.	TRBV29-1	TRBJ2-7	TGCAGCGTTGAAGACCGATACGAGCAGTACTTC	CSVEDRYEQYF
TRBD2	.	TRBV7-6	TRBJ2-1	TGTGCCAGCAGCGCAACTAGCGGGAGTTCGGTTGAGCAGTTCTTC	CASSATSGSSVEQFF
.	once	TRBV6-5	TRBJ2-5	TGTGCCAGCGGGTCACGGACCCAGTACTTC	CASGSRTQYF
.	.	TRBV7-8	TRBJ2-5	TGTGCCAGCACCCATCGGGCGGGCGAGGGCAGAGAGACCCAGTACTTC	CASTHRAGEGRETQYF
TRBD1	.	TRBV11-2	TRBJ1-2	TGTGCCAGCAGCGAAAACAGGGGCGGCTACACCTTC	CASSENRGGYTF
.	.	TRBV9	TRBJ1-2	TGTGCCAGCAGCGTAGCTGACGGGATAAACTATGGCTACACCTTC	CASSVADGINYGYTF
.	.	TRBV14	TRBJ1-2	TGTGCCAGCACCCCCTGGGGGAACTATGGCTACACCTTC	CASTPWGNYGYTF
.	.	TRBV6-5	TRBJ1-1	TGTGCCAGCAGTTACTCGAAGGGGGGCACTGAAGCTTTCTTT	CASSYSKGGTEAFF
TRBD2	.	TRBV18	TRBJ2-1	TGTGCCAGCTCTAGCGGGAGAGGGGTAAATGAGCAGTTCTTC	CASSSGRGVNEQFF
TRBD2	.	TRBV4-3	TRBJ2-2	TGCGCCAGCAGCCAGATACTAGCGGGAGGAACGAACACCGGGGAGCTGTTTTTT	CASSQILAGGTNTGELFF
.	.	TRBV7-9	TRBJ1-1	TGTGCCAGCACCACCGGTGTGGAGGCTTTCTTT	CASTTGVEAFF
.	.	TRBV28	TRBJ2-5	TGTGCCAGCAGTTTCATGACAGGGAGGGAGACCCAGTACTTC	CASSFMTGRETQYF
TRBD2	.	TRBV29-1	TRBJ2-1	TGCAGCGTTGAAGATCGGATAGCGGGATATAGGAGCAATGAGCAGTTCTTC	CSVEDRIAGYRSNEQFF
.	.	TRBV6-5	TRBJ2-7	TGTGCCAGCAGGAGCGGGACATCCACCTACGAGCAGTACTTC	CASRSGTSTYEQYF
.	.	TRBV9	TRBJ1-3	TGTGCCAGCAGCGCCCCCCTAGGAGGAACCATATATTTT	CASSAPLGGTIYF
TRBD1	few	TRBV27	TRBJ1-5	TGTGCCAGCAGTCCCGGGGACAGGGGGCTCACTCAGCCCCAGCATTTT	CASSPGDRGLTQPQHF
TRBD1	.	TRBV19	TRBJ1-2	TGTGCCAGTAGGGTCCACGGAGGGGGCCCCCCCGGCTACACCTTC	CASRVHGGGPPGYTF
.	.	TRBV28	TRBJ1-2	TGTGCCAGCAGTTCCCCCGGGAGGGGCAACTATGGCTACACCTTC	CASSSPGRGNYGYTF
.	.	TRBV5-6	TRBJ2-5	TGTGCCAGCAGCTCTACCACGAGGGAAGAGACCCAGTACTTC	CASSSTTREETQYF
TRBD1	.	TRBV29-1	TRBJ1-2	TGCAGCGTTTCGACAGGGGTTGGGACTAACTATGGCTACACCTTC	CSVSTGVGTNYGYTF
.	.	TRBV30	TRBJ2-7	TGTGCCTGGAGAGGTGGCAGCATCCACTACGAGCAGTACTTC	CAWRGGSIHYEQYF
TRBD2	.	TRBV29-1	TRBJ2-5	TGCAGCGTTGAATCTAGCGGGAGGGCCGGGACCCAGTACTTC	CSVESSGRAGTQYF
.	.	TRBV27	TRBJ1-3	TGTGCCAGCAGTTTATCGCCTCGGGTAGGAGGAAACACCATATATTTT	CASSLSPRVGGNTIYF
.	.	TRBV21-1	TRBJ2-2	TGTGCCAGCAGCCGGGGGAGGCAGAAAATGAACACCGGGGAGCTGTTTTTT	CASSRGRQKMNTGELFF
.	.	TRBV5-1	TRBJ2-5	TGCGCCAGCAGCGAAACCCAAGAGACCCAGTACTTC	CASSETQETQYF